The clone carrying this TCR beta chain was counted between two and nine times. Its antigen is not known. This specimen comes from a study of Ad26.COV2.S vaccination and SARS-CoV-2 variants. General study findings and limits: Breadth measured for non-spike TCRs was similar across vaccine and placebo recipients. Reported post-vaccination CD8+ and CD4+ T cell responses to spike showed substantial breadth.

Clones were sequenced by immunoSEQ multiplex PCR, and TCRdb holds only the in-frame ones, with some missing. In the table there are roughly 400,000 clones, 90% of which are singletons. V shed 1 base and J shed 2 bases, with 12 bases lying between them. The CDR3 consists of 15 residues. Germline values: CDR1 SGHDN, CDR2 FVKESK. As to treatment: about 20 received Ad26.COV2.S at low or high dose, single or two shots; roughly 5 received placebo; per-sample allocation not given. Collection of the samples took place on day 63 after the first injection of vaccine or placebo. What was given as vaccine was an Ad26 vector encoding Wuhan-strain SARS-CoV-2 spike.

This clonotype originated in a person aged 18-60 years who received the Ad26.COV2.S COVID-19 vaccine or a placebo. This sample comprised peripheral blood, obtained in a trial of Ad26.COV2.S vaccine versus placebo. The rearrangement uses TRBV14 and TRBJ2-7; D is perhaps TRBD2 (5 bases). CDR3 region: CASSQGRRGTYEQYF. The CDR3 DNA sequence: TGTGCCAGCAGCCAAGGCAGACGAGGGACCTACGAGCAGTACTTC.